The TCR beta chain described here comes from a study of long-term antiretroviral therapy in people with HIV. Study-wide results and limits: Spans of CDR3 length were tighter for HIV repertoires than for controls. Diversity rose after ART but stayed below transplant donor controls.

Survey level was the resolution at which the v3.0 immunoSEQ assay ran. Clones were sequenced by immunoSEQ multiplex PCR, and TCRdb holds only the in-frame ones, with some missing. The table lists more than 15,000 clones, 95% of them singletons, with around 1.5% in the top ten. Until DNA extraction, the samples held between about 1-10 million cryopreserved PBMC. The table lists this clone with a count of one. The antigen is unknown. The CDR3 is 16 residues long. In germline, CDR1 is SGHNT, CDR2 YENEEA. Losses at the gene ends were 5 bases for V and 7 bases for J; bases not matched to a gene: 12. The clonotype originates from a young man with HIV. The rearrangement links TRBV11-3 to TRBJ2-2; 8 bases are shared with TRBD1. The source material was unsorted PBMCs, sampled approximately 11 years after starting antiretroviral therapy. The CDR3 here is CASSSGDRGRDGELFF. The DNA for the CDR3 is TGTGCCAGCAGCAGCGGAGACAGGGGCAGGGACGGGGAGCTGTTTTTT.